The clone carrying this TCR beta chain turned up a few times. Its specificity is unknown. The V and J ends lost 7 bases and 5 bases, in that order; junction bases with no gene match: 4. The CDR3 consists of 12 residues. The data were obtained in a study of T cell responses to AZD1222 COVID-19 vaccine. Study at large: Analyses pooled second doses at about 4 or about 12 weeks. Overall study results and limits: The study found vaccine-associated CD4 TCRs spanning spike, dominant at 160-218 and 743-854.

The table came from immunoSEQ multiplex PCR; TCRdb's copy has only in-frame clones and leaves some out. Of about 100,000 clones in the sample, 75% to 90% are singletons; the top ten hold approximately 4%. The V and J genes are TRBV12-3 or TRBV12-4 and TRBJ2-7; 8 bases are a match to TRBD1. The material sequenced was peripheral blood, taken on day 0 of AZD1222 vaccination. The receptor's source is an adult in good health. This CDR3 is CASKDRAHEQYF. CDR3 DNA sequence: TGTGCCAGCAAGGACAGGGCCCACGAGCAGTACTTC.